This T cell receptor beta chain is drawn from a study of CD8+CD57+ T cells in acquired aplastic anemia (dated by TCRdb to the late 2010s). A note on the overall study: Extracted DNA from sorted CD4+ and CD8+ cells averaged approximately 3 ug, ranging from roughly 0.17 to 27.4 ug. For healthy donor samples, the average read count was around 9.8 million for CD4+ cells and 11 million to 13 million for CD8+ cells.

What the research found in general, with its limitations: Around 30 CD8+ CDR3 sequences were shared between patients and controls but appeared highly expressed in patients and within their immunodominant clones. Between patients and healthy controls, no significant difference in CD8+ Simpson's diversity was found (P=0.060).

Turning to this clonotype: Its cognate antigen has yet to be identified. There are no base qualities to consult, and no much larger clone falls within one base.

In the study, sorted CD4+ and CD8+ blood T cells from patients with severe aplastic anemia and from healthy subjects underwent deep sequencing of TCR repertoires. Ficoll-Paque density gradient centrifugation was used to isolate peripheral blood mononuclear cells. Before DNA extraction, CD4+ and CD8+ T cells were sorted by FACS or by magnetic beads. V is cut back by 5 bases and J by 2 bases, with 7 bases in the junction unmatched. The CDR3 spans 15 residues, from the cysteine through the phenylalanine. Of all the DNA, just the CDR3 is kept, 45 bases in frame from base 1. CDR1 is given as ENHRY and CDR2 as SYGVKD, both from the germline V gene. Genomic DNA was used as template for profiling of TCR beta VDJ combinations and CDR3 sequences. An Illumina HiSeq 2000 was the platform used for TCR repertoire sequencing. The source study handled its data this way. Repertoire assessment relied on Simpson's diversity index, CDR3 size and DJ length profiles, and TRBV/TRBJ rearrangement plots. The most abundant DNA sequence in the deep sequencing data was defined as the immunodominant clone. CDR3 amino acid sequences were screened for sharing across subjects and were compared with published repertoires and the VDJdb database. TCRdb redid the processing of the public reads, applying fastp at Q25 and MiXCR, and retained in-frame beta chains. Identical CDR3 protein sequences are pooled into one entry, listed with their most common genes and DNA. TCRdb, rather than the study authors, made the V and J calls. The sample has tens of thousands of distinct CDR3 sequences on record, around 76% of them singletons. The ten largest account for 20% to 25% of the sample.

The receptor was isolated from a human donor in good health, serving as a control. The rearrangement joined TRBV10-3 to TRBJ2-7; TRBD1 lines up with 9 middle nucleotides. Sequencing was done on a sample of sorted CD4+, CD8+, or CD8+CD57+ T cells (not recorded which) from PBMCs. Here the CDR3 is given as CAISLDRGRPYEQYF. The DNA reads TGTGCCATCAGTCTTGACAGGGGGAGGCCCTACGAGCAGTACTTC.